This paragraph covers one TCR beta chain sequence. This record comes from a study of T cell changes during pregnancy in multiple sclerosis. The data were produced by immunoSEQ multiplex PCR, yet TCRdb's version contains in-frame clones alone and is incomplete. This sample has around 25,000 clones, with around nine tenths found just once. V was pared by 5 bases and J by 8 bases, with 13 bases between. Looked up from germline, CDR1 is SGHDT and CDR2 is YYEEEE. This CDR3 contains 12 residues. The source of this sequence is a female donor with multiple sclerosis, enrolled in a pregnancy study. The chain combines TRBV5-6 with TRBJ1-1; D is undetermined. The sample here was CD8+ T cells from peripheral blood mononuclear cells, taken in the second trimester of pregnancy. The CDR3 loop reads CASSSNRREAFF. The CDR3 DNA is TGTGCCAGCAGTTCCAACAGACGCGAAGCTTTCTTT.